This T cell receptor (beta chain) is from a study of shared clonotypes between healthy human individuals. Using immunoSEQ multiplex PCR, the repertoire was profiled, and TCRdb retains in-frame clones only, with some absent. This sample has around 2,000,000 clones, with about 92% found just once. CD8 cells regarded as naive lacked CD45RO, were positively chosen for CCR7, and omitted terminally differentiated effector memory CD45RA+ cells. V was clipped by 3 bases and J by 7 bases, with 16 bases between them. Germline assignment: CDR1 SGDLS and CDR2 YYNGEE. This CDR3 has 14 residues. This sequence was found in a man younger than 35 in good health. Some clones in this sample may be carry-over from other donors' samples. The chain links TRBV9 to TRBJ2-5; D could derive from TRBD1 or TRBD2 (5 bases each). What was sequenced was naive CD8+ T cells from PBMCs. Written as DNA, the CDR3 is TGTGCCAGCAGCGCCCGGGACGGAGTTGGGACCCAGTACTTC. It encodes CASSARDGVGTQYF.